This T cell receptor beta chain was identified during a study of CD8 T cells in Susac syndrome. From germline, CDR1 is MDHEN and CDR2 SYDVKM. Between the trimmed V and J ends, which lost 6 bases and 6 bases, there was a span of 9 bases. The CDR3 contains 11 residues. Broader study findings: Total CD8+ repertoires held some 15 Susac-specific public clones, while CD8+ TEMRA repertoires held several.

About this clonotype: The antigen is unknown.

Roughly 0.45 to 1 ug RNA was reverse transcribed with random hexamers. A single record per CDR3 protein comes from TCRdb applying MiXCR to the immunoSEQ multiplex PCR reads. Here the sample spans 80,000 to 95,000 distinct CDR3 sequences, roughly 94% being singletons. Patients having Susac syndrome satisfied recently defined diagnostic criteria for definite or probable disease. V usage is TRBV28 and J usage is TRBJ2-7, with D unresolved. The receptor's source is a human donor with Susac syndrome. Sequenced sample: CD8+ T cells from PBMCs. The CDR3 is CASSPATEQYF. In DNA, the CDR3 is TGTGCCAGCAGCCCGGCGACCGAGCAGTACTTC.